One and the same sample provided the 14 T cell receptor beta chains below, sequenced in a study of CD8 T cell repertoires and HIV-1 epitope variants (dated by TCRdb to 2018 to 2021). No cognate antigen is known for these TCRs. Receptor libraries were prepared by the immunoSEQ multiplex PCR assay. TCRdb's version of the immuneACCESS table is confined to in-frame rearrangements and falls short of the full clone set. An unresolved V gene accounts for under half of the shortfall where checked; the remainder is of unknown origin. Present in this sample are around 5,900 clones, around 62% of which were seen just once. The ten top clones hold just under 45% of the sample. Sequences were obtained from cultured CD8+ T cells derived from PBMCs. All receptors come from a male donor with HIV.

The chain is built from TRBV28 and TRBJ2-5, with TRBD1 identical over 8 bases. The V segment lost 4 bases and the J segment 3 bases; nucleotides outside the gene matches: 10. CDR1 is MDHEN, CDR2 SYDVKM, per germline. The CDR3 contains 16 residues. CDR3 protein: CASSSPGQESKETQYF. The CDR3 coding sequence is TGTGCCAGCAGTTCCCCGGGACAGGAGAGTAAAGAGACCCAGTACTTC.

The rearrangement joins TRBV6-1 to TRBJ2-1; 7 bases map to TRBD1. The length of the CDR3 is 16 residues. CDR1 is MNHNS, CDR2 SASEGT, per germline. J was trimmed by 5 bases and V by 3 bases; bases with no gene match: 10. CDR3 nucleotides: TGTGCCAGCAGTGATAACATCCGGACAGGAGACAATGAGCAGTTCTTC. As protein: CASSDNIRTGDNEQFF.

The DNA for the CDR3 is TGCGCCAGCAGCCAAGATGGAAGGGGGCTTGCAACTAATGAAAAACTGTTTTTT. Translating gives CASSQDGRGLATNEKLFF. The J gene is TRBJ1-4, the V gene TRBV4-1; TRBD1 matches at 7 bases. With 0 bases clipped from V and 0 bases from J, the junction kept 7 bases outside the gene matches. The CDR3 length is 18 residues. Germline V lookup: CDR1 MGHRA, CDR2 YSYEKL.

The rearrangement links TRBV2 to TRBJ2-7, with 9 bases lining up with TRBD2. The germline V gene encodes CDR1 SNHLY and CDR2 FYNNEI. Losses at the gene ends were 9 bases for V and 0 bases for J; bases not matched to a gene: 12. This CDR3 is built from 16 residues. CDR3 sequence reads: CARAEASGTSSYEQYF. CDR3 DNA sequence: TGTGCCAGGGCGGAAGCTAGCGGGACCAGCTCCTACGAGCAGTACTTC. Supplemented by reference TRBV2 and TRBJ2-7, the full variable domain reads EPEVTQTPSHQVTQMGQEVILRCVPISNHLYFYWYRQILGQKVEFLVSFYNNEISEKSEIFDDQFSVERPDGSNFTLKIRSTKLEDSAMYFCARAEASGTSSYEQYFGPGTRLTVT.

The gene calls are TRBV10-2 and TRBJ2-7; D is possibly TRBD1 (6 bases). CDR1 and CDR2 from the germline V gene are WSHSY and SAAADI. Trimming stripped 2 bases from V and 0 bases from J, with 8 bases between. The CDR3 is 14 amino acids. CDR3 nucleotide sequence: TGCGCCAGCAGTGAGGGGGGCAGCTCCTACGAGCAGTACTTC. This sequence encodes CASSEGGSSYEQYF.

The chain combines TRBV28 with TRBJ2-2; no reliable D call. CDR1 and CDR2 from the germline V gene are MDHEN and SYDVKM. This CDR3 contains 15 residues. V dropped 10 bases and J dropped 0 bases, with 15 bases sitting between them. CDR3 DNA sequence: TGTGCCACCTTAATTGGGAACGCGAACACCGGGGAGCTGTTTTTT. This codes for CATLIGNANTGELFF.

The V gene is TRBV5-6, the J gene TRBJ1-6; the D is unclear. The CDR3 is 15 residues long. Trimming left V 4 bases short and J 7 bases short, with 15 bases between. Germline assignment: CDR1 SGHDT and CDR2 YYEEEE. CDR3 sequence (DNA): TGTGCCAGCAGCCCTTCCGGACTGGGAAATTCACCCCTCCACTTT. Protein sequence: CASSPSGLGNSPLHF.

This chain uses TRBV27 with TRBJ2-7; the match to TRBD1 covers 8 bases. Germline assignment: CDR1 MNHEY and CDR2 SMNVEV (reference sequence). The CDR3 totals 15 residues. Trimming removed 2 bases from V and 5 bases from J; junction bases left unmatched: 8. The CDR3 spells CASSLQSTGDHEQYF. Written as DNA, the CDR3 is TGTGCCAGCAGTTTACAATCGACAGGGGACCACGAGCAGTACTTC.

This clone has a handful of counts. This chain connects TRBV10-3 to TRBJ2-7; D possibly uses TRBD1 or TRBD2 (5 bases each). This CDR3 contains 13 residues. Germline V gene lookup returns CDR1 ENHRY and CDR2 SYGVKD. V lost 8 bases to trimming and J lost 1 base, with 12 bases between them. Written as DNA, the CDR3 is TGTGCCATCGCTGCTGGGGGTTCCTACGAGCAGTACTTC. It is translated as CAIAAGGSYEQYF.

The CDR3 here is CSVDLQGRPYEQYF. CDR3 in DNA: TGCAGCGTTGATTTACAGGGGCGACCCTACGAGCAGTACTTC. V gene TRBV29-1 combines with J gene TRBJ2-7; 7 nucleotides agree with TRBD1. The CDR3 is 14 residues long. The junction had 7 bases not matched to a gene; V was cut back by 3 bases and J by 2 bases. The germline CDR1 and CDR2 sequences are SQVTM and ANQGSEA.

The chain recombines TRBV19 with TRBJ2-7, with D unclear. CDR3 length equals 15 residues. Germline values: CDR1 LNHDA, CDR2 SQIVND (reference sequence). Trimming removed 1 base at V and 1 base at J, with 11 bases between. In nucleotides, the CDR3 is TGTGCCAGTAGTATAGGTCAAATCAGGTCCTACGAGCAGTACTTC. Residues: CASSIGQIRSYEQYF.

The chain uses TRBV7-2 and TRBJ2-7, with 9 bases that match TRBD1. The CDR3 has 16 residues. From germline, CDR1 is SGHTA and CDR2 FQGNSA. The V gene end was trimmed by 4 bases and the J gene end by 3 bases; junction bases not matched to a gene: 10. DNA of the CDR3: TGTGCCAGCAGCTCTCCTCGCCCGGGACAGGGCTACGAGCAGTACTTC. Protein sequence: CASSSPRPGQGYEQYF.

V and J are TRBV11-1 and TRBJ2-5; D not certain. Germline V CDR1 and CDR2: SGHAT, FQDESV (reference sequence). V lost 1 base and J lost 1, with 10 bases in between. This CDR3 contains 15 residues. The CDR3 coding sequence is TGTGCCAGCAGCTTAGAGGGCAGAAGCCAAGAGACCCAGTACTTC. This codes for CASSLEGRSQETQYF.

V and J are TRBV19 and TRBJ2-7, with D unclear. Germline values: CDR1 LNHDA, CDR2 SQIVND (reference sequence). V was shortened by 3 bases and J by 4 bases, with 10 bases between the two germline ends. The CDR3 loop spans 13 amino acids. CDR3: CASSISGVYEQYF. CDR3 sequence (DNA): TGTGCCAGTAGTATCAGTGGAGTTTACGAGCAGTACTTC.